A single sample is the source of the 17 T cell receptor beta chains below, sequenced in a study of T cells in Graves' hyperthyroidism and ophthalmopathy. Researchers took RNA transcripts and amplified the TCR beta CDR3 regions from them. The TCR CDR3 was amplified in a first-round RT-PCR using the HTBI primer set. TCRdb reprocessed the multiplex PCR reads with MiXCR, giving one entry per CDR3 protein. The sample holds roughly 720,000 distinct CDR3 sequences, approximately 15% seen once. Input material: blood. Receptors originate from a man aged 45-65 years with Graves' hyperthyroidism.

This clonotype was detected ten times or more. The CDR3 DNA reads as TGTGCCACCAGCAGAGATCTAGGGAGAGGGGAGACCCAGTACTTC. Amino acids: CATSRDLGRGETQYF. The V and J genes are TRBV15 and TRBJ2-5; D perhaps matches TRBD2 (5 bases). Germline V gene sequence: CDR1 LNHNV, CDR2 YYDKDF (reference sequence). The CDR3 has 15 amino acids. V was pared by 0 bases and J by 5 bases, with 13 bases between.

The V and J genes are TRBV20-1 and TRBJ1-1; a possible D gene is TRBD1 (6 bases). Germline CDR1 and CDR2: DFQATT and SNEGSKA (reference sequence). V lost 2 bases to trimming and J lost 5 bases, with 18 bases between them. The CDR3 is made up of 15 amino acids. CDR3 amino acids: CSARPEGGRRTEAFF. CDR3 nucleotides: TGCAGTGCTAGACCAGAGGGGGGGCGCCGGACTGAAGCTTTCTTT.

The genes are TRBV25-1 and TRBJ2-5; D is undetermined. The germline gives CDR1 MGHDK, CDR2 SYGVNS. The CDR3 is 14 residues long. Between the trimmed V and J ends, which lost 10 bases and 4 bases, there was a span of 19 bases. For the CDR3, the DNA is TGTGCCATCGCTCCACCAGCGTTTCCAGAGACCCAGTACTTC. The encoded protein is CAIAPPAFPETQYF.

V usage is TRBV4-1 and J usage is TRBJ2-7; 10 nucleotides line up with TRBD1. The CDR3 length is 17 residues. Trimming at V came to 6 bases and at J to 5 bases, leaving 16 bases not matched to a gene. The germline gives CDR1 MGHRA, CDR2 YSYEKL. CDR3 nucleotide sequence: TGCGCCAGCAGTAAGGGACAGGGGCCTCCTAGGGGGGACGAGCAGTACTTC. Translating it yields CASSKGQGPPRGDEQYF.

This clonotype was detected a few times. The V gene is TRBV6-5, the J gene TRBJ1-2, with D possibly TRBD1 on 5 matching bases. Trimming took 4 bases from V and 1 from J, leaving 13 bases between them. Germline V gene data show CDR1 as MNHEY and CDR2 as SVGAGI. This CDR3 spans 15 amino acids. Written as DNA, the CDR3 is TGTGCCAGCAGTTCGGGAGGGACGCTTAACTATGGCTACACCTTC. The encoded protein is CASSSGGTLNYGYTF.

This clonotype was detected many times. The genes are TRBV27 and TRBJ1-1, with 9 bases aligning to TRBD1. V was clipped by 6 bases and J by 2 bases; unmatched bases: 7. Germline V gene data show CDR1 as MNHEY and CDR2 as SMNVEV (reference sequence). CDR3 length equals 15 residues. The CDR3 loop reads CASRPGDRVNTEAFF. CDR3 nucleotides: TGTGCCAGCAGACCAGGGGACAGGGTAAACACTGAAGCTTTCTTT.

The V call is TRBV7-9, the J call TRBJ2-3; D gene unclear. CDR1 is SEHNR and CDR2 is FQNEAQ in the germline V gene (reference sequence). Trimming left V 5 bases short and J 0 bases short, with 12 bases between. The CDR3 spans 15 residues. In nucleotides, the CDR3 is TGTGCCAGCAGCACCTGGACGGAAAGCACAGATACGCAGTATTTT. Translating gives CASSTWTESTDTQYF.

This clonotype appeared many times. This chain links TRBV12-3 or TRBV12-4 with TRBJ2-7; D is unclear. Trimming pared 3 bases from V and 7 bases from J, leaving 7 bases between. This CDR3 is 11 amino acids long. CDR3 sequence: CASSFATEQYF. CDR3 in DNA: TGTGCCAGCAGTTTCGCGACGGAGCAGTACTTC.

This clonotype was observed a few times. The chain couples TRBV27 to TRBJ1-2; D is ambiguous. Trimming cost V 0 bases and J 6 bases, with 8 bases left between them. The CDR3 sequence is 13 residues long. CDR1 MNHEY and CDR2 SMNVEV come from the germline V gene (reference sequence). CDR3 protein: CASSLSVGNGYTF. CDR3 coding DNA: TGTGCCAGCAGTTTATCGGTTGGGAATGGCTACACCTTC.

This clonotype occurred many times. V and J are TRBV28 and TRBJ1-1; TRBD1 agrees at 10 bases. V lost 3 bases, J lost 5 bases, and 9 bases stayed unmatched. CDR1 is MDHEN, CDR2 SYDVKM, per germline. This CDR3 comprises 16 residues. This CDR3 is CASSLETGGSGTEAFF. The CDR3 bases are TGTGCCAGCAGTTTGGAGACAGGGGGCTCGGGAACTGAAGCTTTCTTT.

This clonotype has ten or more counts. V usage is TRBV6-1 and J usage is TRBJ2-4; TRBD2 agrees at 9 bases. The trim removed 4 bases at V and 2 bases at J, leaving 6 bases unmatched. This CDR3 is built from 16 residues. Germline CDR1 MNHNS, CDR2 SASEGT. Written as DNA, the CDR3 is TGTGCCAGCAGTGCCGGACTAGCGACAACCAAAAACATTCAGTACTTC. As protein: CASSAGLATTKNIQYF.

The rearrangement links TRBV27 to TRBJ1-4; possible D gene TRBD1, 6 bases. Deletions cut 3 bases from V and 8 bases from J, with 16 bases between. The CDR3 totals 15 residues. Germline V gene sequence: CDR1 MNHEY, CDR2 SMNVEV (reference sequence). CDR3 sequence: CASSFTTGRGEKLFF. The CDR3 DNA sequence: TGTGCCAGCAGTTTTACCACAGGGCGAGGGGAAAAACTGTTTTTT.

This clonotype was observed many times. The chain joins TRBV12-3 or TRBV12-4 to TRBJ2-1; the match to TRBD2 covers 10 bases. The ends lost 6 bases at V and 4 bases at J; junction bases unmatched: 3. CDR3 length equals 14 residues. The CDR3 is CASRPSGSYNEQFF. CDR3 nucleotide sequence: TGTGCCAGCAGGCCTAGCGGGAGTTACAATGAGCAGTTCTTC.

The chain links TRBV6-2 or TRBV6-3 to TRBJ1-2; 7 bases agree with TRBD1. With 4 bases clipped from V and 4 bases from J, the junction kept 6 bases outside the gene matches. CDR1 MNHEY and CDR2 SVGEGT come from the germline V gene. The CDR3 loop spans 14 amino acids. The CDR3 DNA is TGTGCCAGCAGTTCCCGGGACAGTTCCTATGGCTACACCTTC. Amino acids: CASSSRDSSYGYTF.

This clonotype was found many times. J is TRBJ2-7 and V is TRBV10-3, with TRBD2 matching over 13 bases. Looked up from germline, CDR1 is ENHRY and CDR2 is SYGVKD. V shed 3 bases and J 0 bases; nucleotides not matched to a gene: 5. The CDR3 totals 17 residues. CDR3 sequence (DNA): TGTGCCATCAGTGACCCCGGGACTAGCGGGGCCTCCTACGAGCAGTACTTC. Translated: CAISDPGTSGASYEQYF.

In its sample, this clonotype was seen many times. This rearrangement joins TRBV5-1 to TRBJ2-3; the D gene is possibly TRBD2 (6 bases). The CDR3 is 15 amino acids. The germline CDR1 and CDR2 sequences are SGHRS and YFSETQ. The ends were cut back, 3 bases at V and 2 bases at J, with 13 bases in the middle. The CDR3 DNA reads TGCGCCAGCAGCTGGGGACTCGTCATCACAGATACGCAGTATTTT. It specifies CASSWGLVITDTQYF.

This clonotype was observed many times. The chain carries TRBV11-3 and TRBJ2-1; maybe TRBD2 (5 bases). Germline CDR1 and CDR2: SGHNT and YENEEA. CDR3 length: 16 amino acids. Trimming took off 5 bases at V and 0 bases at J, with 14 bases between the two ends. The CDR3 DNA sequence: TGTGCCAGCAGCGAAAGACTATCACTCTCCTACAATGAGCAGTTCTTC. Protein sequence: CASSERLSLSYNEQFF. Together with reference TRBV11-3 and TRBJ2-1, the CDR3 gives the full variable domain: EAGVVQSPRYKIIEKKQPVAFWCNPISGHNTLYWYLQNLGQGPELLIRYENEEAVDDSQLPKDRFSAERLKGVDSTLKIQPAELGDSAVYLCASSERLSLSYNEQFFGPGTRLTVL.